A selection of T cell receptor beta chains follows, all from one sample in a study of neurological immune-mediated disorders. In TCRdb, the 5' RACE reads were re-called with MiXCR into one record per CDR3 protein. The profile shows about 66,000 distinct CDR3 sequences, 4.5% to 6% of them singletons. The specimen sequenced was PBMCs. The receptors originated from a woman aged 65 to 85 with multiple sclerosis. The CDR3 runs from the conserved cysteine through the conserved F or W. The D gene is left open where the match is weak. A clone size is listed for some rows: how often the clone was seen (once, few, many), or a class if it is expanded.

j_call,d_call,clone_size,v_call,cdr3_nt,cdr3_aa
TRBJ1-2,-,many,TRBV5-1,TGCGCCAGCAGCGAAGGAGGGGCAGGGGCGTGGGGCTACACCTTC,CASSEGGAGAWGYTF
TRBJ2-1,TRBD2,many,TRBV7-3,TGTGCCAGCAGCTATCGCGGGAGTAGGTCCTACAATGAGCAGTTCTTC,CASSYRGSRSYNEQFF
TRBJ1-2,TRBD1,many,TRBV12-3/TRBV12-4,TGTGCCAGCAGTTATCAGGGGGTCTATGGCTACACCTTC,CASSYQGVYGYTF
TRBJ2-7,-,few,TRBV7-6,TGTGCCAGCAGCTTAGATGGGTGGGGGTCTGGCTACGAGCAGTACTTC,CASSLDGWGSGYEQYF
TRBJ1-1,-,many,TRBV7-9,TGTGCCAGCAGCTCCTTAAAGCTATCTGGGTATAACACTGAAGCTTTCTTT,CASSSLKLSGYNTEAFF
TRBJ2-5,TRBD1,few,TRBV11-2,TGTGCCAGCAGCTTCTTCCGGGACAGGGGGCTCCAAGAGACCCAGTACTTC,CASSFFRDRGLQETQYF
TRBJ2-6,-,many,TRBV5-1,TGCGCCAGCAGCTTGTACCCGGACTCTGGGGCCAACGTCCTGACTTTC,CASSLYPDSGANVLTF
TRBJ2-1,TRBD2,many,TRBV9,TGTGCCAGCACTCGGCGCGGGGGTACCTACAATGAGCAGTTCTTC,CASTRRGGTYNEQFF
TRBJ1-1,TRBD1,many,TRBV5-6,TGTGCCAGCAGCGCACGGACAGGGAACACTGAAGCTTTCTTT,CASSARTGNTEAFF
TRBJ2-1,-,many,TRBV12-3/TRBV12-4,TGTGCCAGCAGTTTATTGGGTCTTGCTTTC,CASSLLGLAF
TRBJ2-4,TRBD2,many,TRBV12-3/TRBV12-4,TGTGCCAGCAGTGCTGGGACTAGCGGGAGGGCCATCATTCAGTACTTC,CASSAGTSGRAIIQYF
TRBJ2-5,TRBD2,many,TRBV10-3,TGTGCCATCAGGAAAAGCGGGGGACTCCAAGAGACCCAGTACTTC,CAIRKSGGLQETQYF
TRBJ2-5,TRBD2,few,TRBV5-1,TGCGCCAGCAGCTTCGGGCCAGCGGGAGGGGAAGAGACCCAGTACTTC,CASSFGPAGGEETQYF
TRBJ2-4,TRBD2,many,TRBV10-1,TGCGCCAGCAGTGAGAGAGTAAGCGGGACGACCAAAAACATTCAGTACTTC,CASSERVSGTTKNIQYF
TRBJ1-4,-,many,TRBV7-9,TGTGCCAGCAGGGGCTGGCAAGCTAATGAAAAACTGTTTTTT,CASRGWQANEKLFF
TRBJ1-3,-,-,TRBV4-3,TGCGCCAGCAGCCAAGATGGTATGACGTCTGGAAACACCATATATTTT,CASSQDGMTSGNTIYF
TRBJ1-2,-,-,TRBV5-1,TGCGCCAGCAGCCCCGACAATGTGCGGTATGGCTACACCTTC,CASSPDNVRYGYTF
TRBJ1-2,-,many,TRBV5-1,TGCGCCAGCAGCCCAGTGGGGGGCTATGGCTACACCTTC,CASSPVGGYGYTF
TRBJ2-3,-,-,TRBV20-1,TGCAGTGCTAAAAGAGGAGAGGGCACAGATACGCAGTATTTT,CSAKRGEGTDTQYF
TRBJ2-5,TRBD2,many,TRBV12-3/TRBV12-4,TGTGCCAGCACCGGGCTAGCGGAAGTGGGGCAAGAGACCCAGTACTTC,CASTGLAEVGQETQYF